A single sample is the source of the 26 T cell receptor beta chains below, sequenced in a study of response to subunit inactivated influenza vaccine. TCRdb used MiXCR to reprocess the RT-PCR reads, holding one entry per CDR3 protein. The table records approximately 530,000 distinct CDR3 sequences, approximately 7.2% of them present only once. This material consisted of PBMCs from blood, taken less than 30 months after vaccination. The receptors stem from a man between 50 and 69 years old who received an inactivated influenza vaccine.

The chain employs TRBV6-5 and TRBJ1-2, with 10 nucleotides matching TRBD1. V was clipped by 2 bases and J by 4 bases; unmatched bases: 4. CDR1 and CDR2 from the germline V gene are MNHEY and SVGAGI. The CDR3 totals 15 residues. CDR3 sequence: CASSYRDRGLYGYTF. In nucleotides, the CDR3 is TGTGCCAGCAGTTACCGGGACAGGGGCCTCTATGGCTACACCTTC.

This clonotype came up a few times. The chain joins TRBV20-1 to TRBJ2-3, with D possibly being TRBD1 (6 bases). V lost 1 base to trimming and J lost 9 bases, with 20 bases between them. This CDR3 is built from 15 residues. Germline V lookup: CDR1 DFQATT, CDR2 SNEGSKA (reference sequence). CDR3 in amino acids: CSARGSQGTPATQYF. The CDR3 DNA reads TGCAGTGCTAGAGGCTCCCAGGGGACCCCGGCGACGCAGTATTTT.

This clonotype was recorded a few times. The rearrangement links TRBV20-1 to TRBJ2-7, with 7 positions matching TRBD1. Germline values: CDR1 DFQATT, CDR2 SNEGSKA (reference sequence). The V gene end was trimmed by 5 bases and the J gene end by 6 bases; junction bases not matched to a gene: 7. The length of the CDR3 is 12 residues. CDR3 nucleotide sequence: TGCAGTGCTGCTGGACAGGAATCCGAGCAGTACTTC. The encoded protein is CSAAGQESEQYF.

This clonotype was picked up a small number of times. This sequence may be a read error, since a much larger clone differs from it by one base. The chain recombines TRBV24-1 with TRBJ1-2; D is unresolved. V was clipped by 7 bases and J by 2 bases, with 10 bases between them. This CDR3 contains 13 residues. Per the germline V gene, CDR1 is KGHDR and CDR2 is SFDVKD. CDR3 DNA: TGTGCCACCAGCCCGGACGGGAACTATGGCTACACCTTC. Protein product: CATSPDGNYGYTF.

The chain is built from TRBV4-2 and TRBJ1-1; tentative D call: TRBD1 (6 bases). The length of the CDR3 is 15 residues. Trimming removed 3 bases from V and 3 bases from J, with 14 bases in between. Germline V lookup: CDR1 LGHNA, CDR2 YNFKEQ. CDR3 nucleotides: TGTGCCAGCAGCCAGGGGGGCGCGGGGGACACTGAAGCTTTCTTT. Encoded protein: CASSQGGAGDTEAFF.

This clonotype was seen more than once but under ten times. CDR3: CSARSPGLAHNEQFF. CDR3 DNA sequence: TGCAGTGCTAGAAGCCCGGGACTAGCCCACAATGAGCAGTTCTTC. The V gene is TRBV20-1, the J gene TRBJ2-1; 9 bases map to TRBD2. The CDR3 sequence is 15 residues long. V lost 2 bases to trimming and J lost 5 bases; unmatched junction nucleotides: 7. Germline V lookup: CDR1 DFQATT, CDR2 SNEGSKA (reference sequence).

This clonotype turned up a few times. This chain links TRBV5-1 with TRBJ1-1; D is undetermined. This CDR3 contains 13 residues. Germline CDR1 SGHRS, CDR2 YFSETQ. V lost 7 bases, J lost 1 base, and 11 bases lay in between. CDR3 sequence (DNA): TGCGCCAGCGGCCCCAGAGGGAACACTGAAGCTTTCTTT. Encoded protein: CASGPRGNTEAFF.

The CDR3 DNA reads TGTGCCAGCACCCCCGGGGAGGGGGCGTCGTATCGGGAGGGCGGTTACAATGAGCAGTTCTTC. It encodes CASTPGEGASYREGGYNEQFF. The rearrangement joins TRBV6-2 or TRBV6-3 to TRBJ2-1; maybe TRBD2 (8 bases). V gave up 7 bases and J gave up 4 bases, with 35 bases separating them. The germline V gene encodes CDR1 MNHEY and CDR2 SVGEGT. This CDR3 contains 21 residues.

V gene TRBV14 combines with J gene TRBJ1-1, with D uncertain. The CDR3 contains 14 residues. CDR1 and CDR2 (germline): SGHDN, FVKESK. V lost 4 bases and J lost 5, with 14 bases in between. CDR3: CASSLNRMGTEAFF. The CDR3, as DNA: TGTGCCAGCAGCCTTAATAGAATGGGAACTGAAGCTTTCTTT.

The rearrangement links TRBV15 to TRBJ2-7, with D unresolved. Trimming left V 0 bases short and J 0 bases short, with 12 bases between. This CDR3 region has 16 residues. Looked up from germline, CDR1 is LNHNV and CDR2 is YYDKDF (reference sequence). The CDR3 sequence is CATSRDRSRFSYEQYF. The CDR3 bases are TGTGCCACCAGCAGAGATCGGAGCAGGTTCTCCTACGAGCAGTACTTC. Combining the CDR3 with reference TRBV15 and TRBJ2-7 gives the whole variable domain DAMVIQNPRYQVTQFGKPVTLSCSQTLNHNVMYWYQQKSSQAPKLLFHYYDKDFNNEADTPDNFQSRRPNTSFCFLDIRSPGLGDTAMYLCATSRDRSRFSYEQYFGPGTRLTVT.

The chain has TRBV12-3 or TRBV12-4 and TRBJ1-5; D unclear. The CDR3 contains 14 residues. Between the trimmed V and J ends, which lost 6 bases and 3 bases, there was a span of 12 bases. The CDR3 loop is CASSRQELNQPQHF. CDR3 bases: TGTGCCAGCAGCCGGCAGGAGCTCAATCAGCCCCAGCATTTT.

In its sample, this clonotype was seen a few times. The chain joins TRBV7-2 to TRBJ1-4, with D unclear. Trimming cost V 1 base and J 7 bases, with 7 bases left between them. The CDR3 sequence is 13 residues long. Germline V gives CDR1 SGHTA, CDR2 FQGNSA. CDR3 sequence reads: CASSLVVAEKLFF. CDR3 DNA sequence: TGTGCCAGCAGCTTAGTAGTCGCTGAAAAACTGTTTTTT.

The genes are TRBV18 and TRBJ2-1; no reliable D call. Germline V lookup: CDR1 KGHSH, CDR2 LQKENI. V lost 4 bases, J lost 8 bases, and 9 bases lay in between. CDR3 length equals 12 residues. The CDR3 DNA is TGTGCCAGCTCACAGGTTATTTATGAGCAGTTCTTC. This gives the protein CASSQVIYEQFF.

The chain joins TRBV14 to TRBJ1-2, with D possibly being TRBD1 (5 bases). Trimming took off 1 base at V and 0 bases at J, with 18 bases between the two ends. This CDR3 is 18 amino acids long. Germline loops: CDR1 SGHDN, CDR2 FVKESK. CDR3 residues: CASSQAPDGHPSNYGYTF. The DNA of the CDR3 is TGTGCCAGCAGCCAAGCCCCGGACGGACACCCGTCTAACTATGGCTACACCTTC.

In its sample, this clonotype was seen a few times. The chain carries TRBV29-1 and TRBJ2-1; D gene unclear. CDR1 is SQVTM, CDR2 ANQGSEA, per germline. CDR3 size: 16 residues. Trimming left V 6 bases short and J 1 base short, with 19 bases between. CDR3 nucleotide sequence: TGCAGCGTCGACGCCTATGGCAGCGTTTCCTACAATGAGCAGTTCTTC. Translating gives CSVDAYGSVSYNEQFF.

This clonotype showed up many times. This chain links TRBV18 with TRBJ2-7; D gene uncertain. There are 12 residues in the CDR3. Germline CDR1 is KGHSH and CDR2 is LQKENI. V dropped 3 bases and J dropped 5 bases, with 8 bases sitting between them. Here the CDR3 DNA reads TGTGCCAGCTCACCGGAAAGGAACGAGCAGTACTTC. Amino acids: CASSPERNEQYF.

This clonotype came up a few times. The rearrangement links TRBV20-1 to TRBJ1-4; D uncertain. CDR3 length equals 15 residues. Trimming removed 2 bases from V and 4 bases from J, with 14 bases in between. The germline V gene has CDR1 DFQATT and CDR2 SNEGSKA (reference sequence). The CDR3 nucleotides are TGCAGTGCTAGACCCCGGAGATTCCATAATGAAAAACTGTTTTTT. Translating gives CSARPRRFHNEKLFF.

Many counts were recorded for this clonotype. The chain joins TRBV5-1 to TRBJ2-7; 7 bases map to TRBD2. The germline V gene encodes CDR1 SGHRS and CDR2 YFSETQ. The J segment lost 0 bases and the V segment lost 0 bases, leaving 9 bases of the junction unmatched. The CDR3 loop spans 17 amino acids. The CDR3 is CASSLAPSGYSSYEQYF. The CDR3 coding sequence is TGCGCCAGCAGCTTGGCTCCTAGCGGCTATAGCTCCTACGAGCAGTACTTC.

The rearrangement links TRBV9 to TRBJ2-3, with D tentatively TRBD1 or TRBD2 (6 bases each). The CDR3 sequence is 16 residues long. Trimming took off 3 bases at V and 8 bases at J, with 22 bases between the two ends. Germline lookup yields CDR1 SGDLS and CDR2 YYNGEE. CDR3 DNA sequence: TGTGCCAGCAGCGAGGGGGGACATGTCCGAGTTGGTACGCAGTATTTT. Its translation: CASSEGGHVRVGTQYF.

A few counts support this clonotype. The chain is built from TRBV28 and TRBJ2-7; 12 nucleotides line up with TRBD2. The germline gives CDR1 MDHEN, CDR2 SYDVKM. V trimming: 3 bases; J trimming: 2 bases; junction bases outside the gene matches: 5. The CDR3 is 16 amino acids. The CDR3 spells CASSLVRTSGTYEQYF. CDR3 nucleotides: TGTGCCAGCAGTTTGGTGCGGACTAGCGGGACCTACGAGCAGTACTTC.

In this sample, this clonotype turned up a few times. V and J are TRBV5-1 and TRBJ2-7, with D possibly TRBD1 on 6 matching bases. Germline assignment: CDR1 SGHRS and CDR2 YFSETQ. V was cut by 5 bases and J by 2 bases, with 17 bases left in between. The CDR3 extends over 15 amino acids. As DNA, the CDR3 is TGCGCCAGCAGGGTCGGGACATACTCAACCTACGAGCAGTACTTC. Amino acid sequence: CASRVGTYSTYEQYF.

The sample holds one count of this clonotype. The chain has TRBV9 and TRBJ2-7; no definite D call. The germline V and J ends were trimmed by 3 bases and 2 bases, with 18 bases remaining between them. This CDR3 has 16 amino acids. Germline CDR1 reads SGDLS; CDR2 reads YYNGEE. Here the CDR3 reads CASSAKKGSRTYEQYF. CDR3 DNA: TGTGCCAGCAGCGCCAAGAAGGGAAGCCGCACCTACGAGCAGTACTTC.

This clonotype was counted only a few times. V and J are TRBV12-3 or TRBV12-4 and TRBJ2-1; TRBD2 matches at 11 bases. Germline trimming cut 4 bases from V and 4 bases from J; bases unmatched to any gene: 9. The CDR3 has 17 residues. CDR3 amino acids: CASSSRASGGIYNEQFF. The CDR3 region has the DNA TGTGCCAGCAGTTCCCGGGCTAGCGGGGGGATTTACAATGAGCAGTTCTTC.

This clonotype has a handful of counts. The gene calls are TRBV27 and TRBJ2-7, with a tentative D call TRBD1 (6 bases). V was trimmed by 5 bases and J by 8 bases, leaving 22 bases between them. The germline V gene has CDR1 MNHEY and CDR2 SMNVEV (reference sequence). The CDR3 is 15 residues long. CDR3 nucleotides: TGTGCCAGCAGTATGACCGGGACAAGCGTTCGGAAGCAGTACTTC. This translates into CASSMTGTSVRKQYF.

This clonotype was detected only a few times. V usage is TRBV28 and J usage is TRBJ2-7; 8 nucleotides line up with TRBD1. This CDR3 has 16 amino acids. J lost 2 bases, V lost 6 bases, and 12 bases had no gene match. CDR1 is MDHEN, CDR2 SYDVKM, per germline. Here the CDR3 DNA reads TGTGCCAGCAGGTCCAAAACACCACAGGGGGCCTACGAGCAGTACTTC. It yields the protein CASRSKTPQGAYEQYF.

This chain joins TRBV28 and TRBJ2-7; the D call may be TRBD1 or TRBD2 (5 bases each). Trimming removed 4 bases at V and 2 bases at J, with 21 bases between. This CDR3 contains 17 residues. Germline V lookup: CDR1 MDHEN, CDR2 SYDVKM. CDR3 DNA sequence: TGTGCCAGCAGTTCACCAACAGACAGACTAAAAACCTACGAGCAGTACTTC. The encoded protein is CASSSPTDRLKTYEQYF.